These 22 T cell receptor beta chains originate from one sample sequenced in a study of spatial heterogeneity in lung cancer. General study results and limits: Intratumoral expanded alpha and beta TCR counts were found to track tumor mutation counts.

This sample's time point: sample taken at primary tumor resection. No antigen has been assigned to these receptors. TCRdb reprocessed the 5' RACE reads via MiXCR and lists one record per CDR3 protein. The table includes some 16,000 distinct CDR3 sequences, nearly 7% detected once. The specimen comprised lung tumor tissue, sampled at surgery. These receptors were collected from a female donor with early-stage non-small cell lung cancer.

This clonotype was recorded a few times. The chain recombines TRBV5-1 with TRBJ1-1, with D perhaps TRBD1 (6 bases). Per the germline V gene, CDR1 is SGHRS and CDR2 is YFSETQ. The V end was cut by 5 bases, the J end by 0 bases, with 11 bases between. The CDR3 consists of 14 residues. The CDR3 sequence: CASRRDTMNTEAFF. CDR3 coding DNA: TGCGCCAGCAGAAGGGACACCATGAACACTGAAGCTTTCTTT. Based on the CDR3 plus reference TRBV5-1 and TRBJ1-1, the full variable domain is KAGVTQTPRYLIKTRGQQVTLSCSPISGHRSVSWYQQTPGQGLQFLFEYFSETQRNKGNFPGRFSGRQFSNSRSEMNVSTLELGDSALYLCASRRDTMNTEAFFGQGTRLTVV.

This clonotype was seen at least ten times. This chain uses TRBV9 with TRBJ2-5; tentative D call: TRBD2 (7 bases). V gave up 5 bases and J gave up 3 bases, with 20 bases separating them. From germline, CDR1 is SGDLS and CDR2 YYNGEE. CDR3 length equals 16 residues. CDR3 nucleotide sequence: TGTGCCAGCAGTAATTCGGGGGGCACCCTAGAAGAGACCCAGTACTTC. Its protein product is CASSNSGGTLEETQYF.

This clonotype was observed at least ten times. The V gene is TRBV9, the J gene TRBJ2-2; 9 nucleotides align to TRBD2. The CDR3 extends over 15 amino acids. Unmatched junction bases numbered 3, after V lost 3 bases and J lost 3 bases. Per the germline V gene, CDR1 is SGDLS and CDR2 is YYNGEE. The CDR3: CASSEGLAYTGELFF. The CDR3 DNA is TGTGCCAGCAGCGAGGGACTAGCTTACACCGGGGAGCTGTTTTTT.

Concerning this clonotype: This clone may be a read error of a much larger clone one base away. The chain combines TRBV20-1 with TRBJ2-7, with 7 bases aligning to TRBD1. The CDR3 runs 12 residues. Looked up from germline, CDR1 is DFQATT and CDR2 is SNEGSKA (reference sequence). CDR3: CSARVQGDEQNF. CDR3 nucleotides: TGCAGTGCTAGAGTGCAGGGGGACGAGCAGAACTTC.

The table lists this clonotype with many counts. The rearrangement links TRBV7-7 to TRBJ2-7; TRBD2 agrees at 10 bases. The CDR3 is 13 amino acids. J was trimmed by 4 bases and V by 4 bases; bases with no gene match: 1. Germline loops: CDR1 SSHAT, CDR2 FNYEAQ (reference sequence). The CDR3 sequence is CASSSAGGYEQYF. The CDR3 bases are TGTGCCAGCAGCTCAGCGGGGGGGTACGAGCAGTACTTC.

This clonotype was recorded at least ten times. This rearrangement joins TRBV11-3 to TRBJ2-1; perhaps TRBD2 as D (6 bases). The CDR3 spans 14 residues. V gave up 3 bases and J gave up 6 bases, with 12 bases separating them. Germline assignment: CDR1 SGHNT and CDR2 YENEEA. CDR3 in amino acids: CASSFQGTSNEQFF. CDR3 sequence (DNA): TGTGCCAGCAGCTTCCAAGGGACTTCCAATGAGCAGTTCTTC.

This clonotype showed up just a few times. The genes are TRBV7-6 and TRBJ2-7; weak D call: TRBD1 (6 bases). Trimming stripped 1 base from V and 7 bases from J, with 11 bases between. Germline V gives CDR1 SGHVS, CDR2 FNYEAQ. This CDR3 spans 13 amino acids. CDR3 in amino acids: CASSLVGGEEQYF. The CDR3 nucleotides are TGTGCCAGCAGCTTAGTAGGGGGAGAGGAGCAGTACTTC.

This chain uses TRBV7-8 with TRBJ1-4; D gene uncertain. This CDR3 region has 12 residues. The V end lost 5 bases, the J end lost 5 bases, and 6 bases lay between the germline ends. Germline lookup yields CDR1 SGHVS and CDR2 FQNEAQ. The DNA for the CDR3 is TGTGCCAGCAGCCGCTTGAATGAAAAACTGTTTTTT. Translating gives CASSRLNEKLFF. Together with reference TRBV7-8 and TRBJ1-4, the CDR3 gives the full variable domain: GAGVSQSPRYKVAKRGQDVALRCDPISGHVSLFWYQQALGQGPEFLTYFQNEAQLDKSGLPSDRFFAERPEGSVSTLKIQRTQQEDSAVYLCASSRLNEKLFFGSGTQLSVL.

The chain is built from TRBV30 and TRBJ2-1; 11 positions agree with TRBD2. The CDR3 has 15 residues. Germline-derived CDR1 and CDR2 are GTSNPN and SVGIG (reference sequence). V lost 6 bases, J lost 4 bases, and 8 bases stayed unmatched. CDR3 amino acids: CACTTSSGGYNEQFF. The DNA of the CDR3 is TGTGCCTGCACAACCTCTAGCGGGGGGTACAATGAGCAGTTCTTC.

At least ten counts were recorded for this clonotype. The genes are TRBV18 and TRBJ1-1; tentatively, D is TRBD1 (6 bases). Between the trimmed V and J ends, which lost 5 bases and 2 bases, there was a span of 9 bases. CDR3 length equals 13 residues. Germline loops: CDR1 KGHSH, CDR2 LQKENI. The CDR3 bases are TGTGCCAGCTCAGGGGACATCAACACTGAAGCTTTCTTT. Residues: CASSGDINTEAFF.

This clonotype appeared many times. The chain couples TRBV5-1 to TRBJ1-1; D ambiguous. Trimming removed 4 bases at V and 1 base at J, with 11 bases between. The germline V gene has CDR1 SGHRS and CDR2 YFSETQ. The CDR3 runs 14 residues. CDR3 nucleotides: TGCGCCAGCAGCGAAGACTTCAGGAACACTGAAGCTTTCTTT. Encoded protein: CASSEDFRNTEAFF.

This clonotype showed up many times. J is TRBJ1-6 and V is TRBV5-1, with D hard to call. This CDR3 is 16 amino acids long. V was shortened by 0 bases and J by 0 bases, with 7 bases between the two germline ends. Germline lookup yields CDR1 SGHRS and CDR2 YFSETQ. The CDR3 sequence: CASSLDLGSYNSPLHF. In nucleotides, the CDR3 is TGCGCCAGCAGCTTGGACCTGGGCTCCTATAATTCACCCCTCCACTTT.

This clonotype was seen only a few times. This chain links TRBV20-1 with TRBJ2-3; D is ambiguous. V gave up 5 bases and J gave up 2 bases, with 5 bases separating them. This CDR3 spans 11 amino acids. Germline assignment: CDR1 DFQATT and CDR2 SNEGSKA (reference sequence). Here the CDR3 reads CSAPITDTQYF. CDR3 DNA sequence: TGCAGTGCTCCAATCACAGATACGCAGTATTTT.

This clonotype was counted many times. This sequence joins TRBV5-1 and TRBJ1-2; the D is unclear. Trimming removed 0 bases at V and 2 bases at J, with 5 bases between. CDR3 length: 13 residues. Germline V gives CDR1 SGHRS, CDR2 YFSETQ. CDR3 nucleotide sequence: TGCGCCAGCAGCTTGGCAGCGAACTATGGCTACACCTTC. Translation gives CASSLAANYGYTF.

The gene calls are TRBV10-3 and TRBJ1-1, with D maybe TRBD1 (5 bases). Germline V gives CDR1 ENHRY, CDR2 SYGVKD. CDR3 length: 14 residues. V was pared by 11 bases and J by 1 base, with 17 bases between. CDR3 DNA sequence: TGTGCCGGCCGGGACCTCGACGGGAACACTGAAGCTTTCTTT. It codes for CAGRDLDGNTEAFF.

The chain couples TRBV9 to TRBJ1-6; D perhaps matches TRBD1 (5 bases). CDR1 and CDR2 from the germline V gene are SGDLS and YYNGEE. The length of the CDR3 is 16 residues. Trimming left V 4 bases short and J 5 bases short, with 16 bases between. The CDR3, as DNA: TGTGCCAGCAGCCTTGGGGGGGTCGCTGATAATTCACCCCTCCACTTT. Translation gives CASSLGGVADNSPLHF.

To note about this clonotype: The CDR3 end shows no conserved phenylalanine or tryptophan, and so a read error is likely. This chain joins TRBV27 and TRBJ1-4; D call uncertain. The V gene's germline CDR1 is MNHEY and CDR2 SMNVEV (reference sequence). The CDR3 consists of 18 residues. V was clipped by 5 bases and J by 0 bases, with 19 bases between them. For the CDR3, the DNA is TGTGCCAGCAGTCCATTGGATGACGAGGGCGCAACTAATGAAAAACTGTTTTTA. As protein: CASSPLDDEGATNEKLFL.

This sequence joins TRBV27 and TRBJ2-3; the D is unclear. The CDR3 loop spans 13 amino acids. V was cut by 2 bases and J by 2 bases, with 5 bases left in between. Per germline, CDR1 MNHEY and CDR2 SMNVEV (reference sequence). CDR3 amino acids: CASSLEYTDTQYF. The CDR3 DNA reads TGTGCCAGCAGTTTAGAGTACACAGATACGCAGTATTTT.

In its sample, this clonotype was seen many times. The V and J genes are TRBV6-2 or TRBV6-3 and TRBJ1-1, with 8 bases lining up with TRBD1. J was trimmed by 5 bases and V by 6 bases; bases with no gene match: 5. CDR1 and CDR2 (germline): MNHEY, SVGEGT. The CDR3 consists of 13 residues. The CDR3 DNA sequence: TGTGCCAGCAGCAGGGGGCCACGGACTGAAGCTTTCTTT. Encoded protein: CASSRGPRTEAFF.

This chain links TRBV30 with TRBJ1-1; the D is unclear. Germline loops: CDR1 GTSNPN, CDR2 SVGIG (reference sequence). Trimming removed 3 bases at V and 2 bases at J, with 10 bases between. This CDR3 has 13 amino acids. CDR3 sequence: CAWRSSINTEAFF. In nucleotides, the CDR3 is TGTGCCTGGAGGAGCAGTATCAACACTGAAGCTTTCTTT.

This clonotype has ten or more counts. The rearrangement joins TRBV4-3 to TRBJ2-5, with D uncertain. V was clipped by 3 bases and J by 5 bases, with 10 bases between them. CDR3 length: 13 amino acids. Germline CDR1 reads LGHNA; CDR2 reads YSLEER. The DNA of the CDR3 is TGCGCCAGCAGCCACGAGCGTACCGAGACCCAGTACTTC. It specifies CASSHERTETQYF.

This clonotype was seen repeatedly, ten times or more. The junction shows a germline mismatch at one end, possibly a read error. This chain joins TRBV7-6 and TRBJ1-1; D perhaps matches TRBD1 (6 bases). Germline V gene sequence: CDR1 SGHVS, CDR2 FNYEAQ. CDR3 length equals 16 residues. The CDR3 DNA is TGTGCCAGCAGCTTAGCGGTAGGACAGTTGAACGCTGAAGCTTTCTTT. Amino acids: CASSLAVGQLNAEAFF.